The rows below give T cell receptor beta chains drawn from one sample of a study of spatial heterogeneity in lung cancer. TCRdb itself ran the 5' RACE reads through MiXCR, one entry per CDR3 protein. The table has about 78,000 distinct CDR3 sequences, roughly 8% seen once. Sequences were derived from PBMCs, sampled at surgery. The receptors come from a male donor with early-stage non-small cell lung cancer. Both conserved end residues are part of each CDR3. A D gene is named only where the DNA matches it firmly. The size field is filled for only some rows; it gives once, few, many or a size class.

j_call	clone_size	cdr3_length	d_call	v_call	cdr3_aa	cdr3_nt
TRBJ2-7	few	14	.	TRBV5-6	CASSLGAGVGEQYF	TGTGCCAGCAGCTTGGGGGCAGGGGTCGGCGAGCAGTACTTC
TRBJ1-6	many	12	.	TRBV11-3	CASSLEDSPLHF	TGTGCCAGCAGCTTAGAGGACTCACCCCTCCACTTT
TRBJ1-1	many	11	.	TRBV5-1	CASSLGTEAFF	TGCGCCAGCAGCTTAGGTACTGAAGCTTTCTTT
TRBJ2-7	many	15	.	TRBV19	CASSARDIRTAEQYF	TGTGCCAGTAGTGCCCGGGACATCAGGACCGCGGAGCAGTACTTC
TRBJ1-4	few	14	.	TRBV2	CASSQFWVQEKLFF	TGTGCCAGCAGCCAATTCTGGGTCCAAGAAAAACTGTTTTTT
TRBJ2-7	many	13	TRBD1	TRBV5-1	CASSLIQGNEQYF	TGCGCCAGCAGCTTGATACAGGGGAACGAGCAGTACTTC
TRBJ2-5	many	13	.	TRBV6-2/TRBV6-3	CASRVAPMGTQYF	TGTGCCAGCCGGGTGGCCCCGATGGGGACCCAGTACTTC
TRBJ1-2	.	13	.	TRBV29-1	CSVEDLGTYGYTF	TGCAGCGTTGAAGATCTAGGAACCTACGGCTACACCTTC
TRBJ1-2	many	11	.	TRBV29-1	CSLQNDYGYTF	TGCAGCCTTCAGAACGACTATGGCTACACCTTC
TRBJ1-4	many	14	.	TRBV6-2/TRBV6-3	CASSLGGTNEKLFF	TGTGCCAGCAGTCTCGGTGGTACTAATGAAAAACTGTTTTTT
TRBJ2-1	many	17	TRBD2	TRBV27	CASKVGLAGGTYNEQFF	TGTGCCAGCAAAGTAGGACTAGCGGGAGGAACCTACAATGAGCAGTTCTTC
TRBJ2-5	few	14	.	TRBV6-2/TRBV6-3	CASSRYEDLETQYF	TGTGCCAGCAGTAGATACGAAGACCTAGAGACCCAGTACTTC
TRBJ1-4	.	14	.	TRBV7-2	CASSLGLLTEKLFF	TGTGCCAGCAGCTTAGGACTGCTTACTGAAAAACTGTTTTTT
TRBJ1-1	many	13	.	TRBV20-1	CSALGAPNTEAFF	TGCAGTGCTCTAGGGGCGCCGAACACTGAAGCTTTCTTT
TRBJ2-3	few	14	.	TRBV29-1	CSVEMGRGTDTQYF	TGCAGCGTTGAGATGGGAAGGGGCACAGATACGCAGTATTTT
TRBJ1-5	many	17	.	TRBV12-3/TRBV12-4	CASSPLDQYGSFQPQHF	TGTGCCAGCAGTCCACTCGACCAGTATGGGAGCTTTCAGCCCCAGCATTTT
TRBJ1-1	few	16	.	TRBV18	CASSPIRTHMNTEAFF	TGTGCCAGCTCACCTATTAGGACACACATGAACACTGAAGCTTTCTTT
TRBJ2-1	.	13	.	TRBV3-1	CASSELGHAEQFF	TGTGCCAGCAGCGAGCTAGGGCACGCTGAGCAGTTCTTC
TRBJ1-6	many	15	.	TRBV5-1	CASSLQGVANSPLHF	TGCGCCAGCAGCTTGCAGGGAGTTGCGAATTCACCCCTCCACTTT
TRBJ2-2	many	18	.	TRBV4-3	CASSQRAPTDANTGELFF	TGCGCCAGCAGCCAACGCGCGCCGACGGACGCGAACACCGGGGAGCTGTTTTTT
TRBJ2-3	many	15	TRBD2	TRBV7-2	CASSRTSGFTDTQYF	TGTGCCAGCAGCCGGACTAGCGGGTTCACAGATACGCAGTATTTT
TRBJ1-1	.	14	.	TRBV27	CASSSQNMNTEAFF	TGTGCCAGCAGTTCCCAAAATATGAACACTGAAGCTTTCTTT
TRBJ2-7	many	13	TRBD1	TRBV28	CASSGTGNNEQYF	TGTGCCAGCTCGGGGACAGGGAACAACGAGCAGTACTTC
TRBJ2-1	many	16	TRBD2	TRBV9	CASSVEGLASYNEQFF	TGTGCCAGCAGCGTAGAAGGACTAGCGTCCTACAATGAGCAGTTCTTC
TRBJ1-2	many	16	.	TRBV20-1	CSASYRTPSSNYGYTF	TGCAGTGCTAGTTACAGGACACCATCGTCTAACTATGGCTACACCTTC
TRBJ2-7	.	14	TRBD1	TRBV29-1	CSVPTGQGVDEQYF	TGCAGCGTTCCCACCGGACAGGGGGTCGACGAGCAGTACTTC
TRBJ1-1	many	13	.	TRBV2	CASSADMNTEAFF	TGTGCCAGCAGTGCCGACATGAACACTGAAGCTTTCTTT
TRBJ1-1	.	15	TRBD1	TRBV30	CAWSTGTGMFTEAFF	TGTGCCTGGAGTACCGGGACAGGGATGTTCACTGAAGCTTTCTTT
TRBJ2-3	many	16	.	TRBV5-1	CASSLGQLTSTDTQYF	TGCGCCAGCAGCTTAGGACAGCTAACTAGCACAGATACGCAGTATTTT
TRBJ1-3	.	17	TRBD1	TRBV7-2	CASRAGTGISSGNTIYF	TGTGCCAGCAGAGCCGGGACAGGGATTAGCTCTGGAAACACCATATATTTT
TRBJ2-1	.	14	.	TRBV2	CAERGRGAYNEQFF	TGTGCCGAGAGGGGAAGGGGTGCCTACAATGAGCAGTTCTTC
TRBJ2-1	many	14	TRBD2	TRBV28	CASRLPGGYNEQFF	TGTGCCAGCAGACTTCCCGGGGGGTACAATGAGCAGTTCTTC
TRBJ2-1	many	15	.	TRBV21-1	CASILGKAPYNEQFF	TGTGCCAGCATCCTAGGGAAGGCCCCCTACAATGAGCAGTTCTTC
TRBJ2-1	.	17	TRBD2	TRBV11-2	CASSPPSVGLSYNEQFF	TGTGCCAGCAGCCCGCCATCGGTGGGACTATCCTACAATGAGCAGTTCTTC
TRBJ1-5	many	13	.	TRBV5-1	CASSLVPDQPQHF	TGCGCCAGCAGCTTGGTTCCGGATCAGCCCCAGCATTTT
TRBJ2-7	many	15	TRBD2	TRBV27	CASTPGTSGFNEQYF	TGTGCCAGCACTCCCGGGACTAGCGGCTTCAACGAGCAGTACTTC
TRBJ1-1	few	14	.	TRBV5-4	CASSLDRSGTEAFF	TGTGCCAGCAGCTTGGACAGGAGTGGAACTGAAGCTTTCTTT
TRBJ2-7	.	15	.	TRBV30	CAWSPLRSRGAEQYF	TGTGCCTGGAGTCCCCTCCGGTCCAGGGGCGCCGAGCAGTACTTC
TRBJ2-1	.	17	TRBD1	TRBV3-1	CASSRWGQPIKYNEQFF	TGTGCCAGCAGCCGGTGGGGACAGCCCATCAAATACAATGAGCAGTTCTTC
TRBJ1-5	many	14	TRBD1	TRBV29-1	CSVQTGGLGQPQHF	TGCAGCGTACAGACAGGGGGGTTGGGTCAGCCCCAGCATTTT
TRBJ2-2	many	12	.	TRBV19	CASNGGPGELFF	TGTGCCAGTAATGGGGGTCCCGGGGAGCTGTTTTTT
TRBJ1-4	many	14	.	TRBV2	CASSEGRGYEKLFF	TGTGCCAGCAGTGAAGGGAGGGGCTATGAAAAACTGTTTTTT
TRBJ1-1	few	15	.	TRBV20-1	CSAEKSGVTDTEAFF	TGCAGTGCAGAGAAATCGGGTGTTACGGACACTGAAGCTTTCTTT
TRBJ1-1	few	16	.	TRBV7-8	CASSLVEGVDNTEAFF	TGTGCCAGCAGCTTAGTCGAGGGAGTGGATAACACTGAAGCTTTCTTT
TRBJ2-1	many	15	.	TRBV5-5	CASSSPLSGYNEQFF	TGTGCCAGCAGCTCACCTCTTAGCGGCTACAATGAGCAGTTCTTC
TRBJ2-1	many	14	.	TRBV4-1	CASSTRDLLNEQFF	TGCGCCAGCAGCACCCGGGACCTCCTCAATGAGCAGTTCTTC
TRBJ2-5	.	12	.	TRBV29-1	CSIRVLSETQYF	TGCAGCATCCGGGTCCTAAGCGAGACCCAGTACTTC
TRBJ1-1	few	12	TRBD1	TRBV15	CATGQGYTEAFF	TGTGCCACGGGACAGGGTTACACTGAAGCTTTCTTT
TRBJ2-7	few	15	.	TRBV5-1	CASSLVSEGSYEQYF	TGCGCCAGCAGCTTGGTGTCGGAGGGGAGTTACGAGCAGTACTTC
TRBJ2-5	.	13	TRBD2	TRBV7-3	CASSISGRETQYF	TGTGCCAGCAGTATTAGCGGGAGAGAGACCCAGTACTTC
TRBJ1-1	.	15	.	TRBV4-3	CASSQVKGSNTEAFF	TGCGCCAGCAGCCAAGTCAAGGGTAGCAACACTGAAGCTTTCTTT
TRBJ1-1	many	14	.	TRBV29-1	CSALGGTANTEAFF	TGCAGCGCCCTAGGGGGGACGGCGAACACTGAAGCTTTCTTT